This TCR beta chain was retrieved from a study of Graves' ophthalmopathy and Graves' hyperthyroidism. Serum thyroxine and TRAb, along with clinical symptoms, thyroid ultrasound and orbital computed tomography, were what diagnosis relied on. Trimming took off 9 bases at V and 3 bases at J, with 17 bases between the two ends. The CDR3 is made up of 15 amino acids. Germline CDR1 LNHDA, CDR2 SQIVND (reference sequence). Amplified TCR beta CDR3 regions were obtained using RNA transcripts as template. HTBI primers were employed in first-round RT-PCR, then a second-round multiplex PCR followed. TCRdb independently ran MiXCR on the multiplex PCR reads; one entry per CDR3 protein. Of approximately 700,000 distinct CDR3 sequences in the sample, roughly two fifths are singletons; the top ten hold 40% to 45%.

The source is an adult man with Graves' ophthalmopathy. V and J are TRBV19 and TRBJ2-2; perhaps TRBD2 as D (5 bases). Sequenced: peripheral blood. CDR3: CASSPRGLDTGELFF. The CDR3 coding sequence is TGTGCCAGCAGTCCCAGAGGGCTAGACACCGGGGAGCTGTTTTTT.